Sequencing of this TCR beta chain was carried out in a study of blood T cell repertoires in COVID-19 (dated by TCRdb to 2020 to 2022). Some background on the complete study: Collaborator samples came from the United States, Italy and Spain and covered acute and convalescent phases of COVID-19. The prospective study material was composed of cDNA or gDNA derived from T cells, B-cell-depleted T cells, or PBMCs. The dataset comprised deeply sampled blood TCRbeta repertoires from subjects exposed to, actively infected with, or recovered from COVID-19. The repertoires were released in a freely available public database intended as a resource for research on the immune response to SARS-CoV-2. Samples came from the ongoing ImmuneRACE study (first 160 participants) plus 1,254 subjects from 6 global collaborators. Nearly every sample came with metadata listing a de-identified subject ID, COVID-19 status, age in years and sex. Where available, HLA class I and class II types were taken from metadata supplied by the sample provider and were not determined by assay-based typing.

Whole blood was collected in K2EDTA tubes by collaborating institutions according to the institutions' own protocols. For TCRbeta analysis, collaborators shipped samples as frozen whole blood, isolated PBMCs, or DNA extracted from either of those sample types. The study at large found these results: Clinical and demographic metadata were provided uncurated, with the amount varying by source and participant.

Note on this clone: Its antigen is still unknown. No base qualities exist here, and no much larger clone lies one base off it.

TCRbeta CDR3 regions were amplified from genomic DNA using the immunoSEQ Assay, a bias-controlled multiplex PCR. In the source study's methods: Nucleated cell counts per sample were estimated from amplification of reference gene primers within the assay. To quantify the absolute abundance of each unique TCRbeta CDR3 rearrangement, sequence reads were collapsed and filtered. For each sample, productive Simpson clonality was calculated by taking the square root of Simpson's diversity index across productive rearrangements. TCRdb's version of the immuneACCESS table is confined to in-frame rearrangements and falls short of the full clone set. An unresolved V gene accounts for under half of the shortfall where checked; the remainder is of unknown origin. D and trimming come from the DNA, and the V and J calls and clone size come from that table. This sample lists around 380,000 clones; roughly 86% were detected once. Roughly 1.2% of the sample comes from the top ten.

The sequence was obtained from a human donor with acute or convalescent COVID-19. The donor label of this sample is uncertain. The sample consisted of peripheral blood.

CDR3 region: CAIRGQGGSEAFF. In nucleotides, the sequence is TGTGCCATCAGGGGACAGGGAGGATCTGAAGCTTTCTTT. This chain is built from TRBV10-3 and TRBJ1-1; 9 central nucleotides agree with TRBD1. The CDR3 runs 13 amino acids, cysteine and phenylalanine included. Just the 39-base CDR3 DNA is kept, in frame starting at base 1. The germline V gene supplies CDR1 ENHRY and CDR2 SYGVKD. Trimming removed 6 bases from V and 6 bases from J; the gene matches leave 5 bases unexplained.